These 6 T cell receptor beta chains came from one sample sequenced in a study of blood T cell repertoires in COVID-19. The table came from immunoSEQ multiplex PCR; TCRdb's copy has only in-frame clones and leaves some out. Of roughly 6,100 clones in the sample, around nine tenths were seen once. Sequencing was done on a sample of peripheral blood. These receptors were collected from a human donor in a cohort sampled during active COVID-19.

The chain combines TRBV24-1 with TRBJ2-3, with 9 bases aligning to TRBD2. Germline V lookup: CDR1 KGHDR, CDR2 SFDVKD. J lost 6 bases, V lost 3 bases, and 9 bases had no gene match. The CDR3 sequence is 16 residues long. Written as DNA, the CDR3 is TGTGCCACCAGTGATCAAGCGGGAGGAAGTGTTGATACGCAGTATTTT. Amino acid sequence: CATSDQAGGSVDTQYF.

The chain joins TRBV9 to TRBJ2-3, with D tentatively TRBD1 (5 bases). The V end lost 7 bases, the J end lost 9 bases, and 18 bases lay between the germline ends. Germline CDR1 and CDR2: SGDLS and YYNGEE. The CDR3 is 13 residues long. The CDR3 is CASSKALGPTQYF. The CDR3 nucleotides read TGTGCCAGCTCCAAAGCGTTGGGGCCCACGCAGTATTTT. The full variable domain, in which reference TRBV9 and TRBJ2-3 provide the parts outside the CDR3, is DSGVTQTPKHLITATGQRVTLRCSPRSGDLSVYWYQQSLDQGLQFLIQYYNGEERAKGNILERFSAQQFPDLHSELNLSSLELGDSALYFCASSKALGPTQYFGPGTRLTVL.

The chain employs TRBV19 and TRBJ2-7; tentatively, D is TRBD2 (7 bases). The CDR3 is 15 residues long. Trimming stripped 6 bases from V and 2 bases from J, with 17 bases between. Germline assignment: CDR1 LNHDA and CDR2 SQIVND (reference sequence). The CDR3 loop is CASSPRGGTPYEQYF. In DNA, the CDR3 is TGTGCCAGTAGCCCGAGGGGGGGTACCCCCTACGAGCAGTACTTC.

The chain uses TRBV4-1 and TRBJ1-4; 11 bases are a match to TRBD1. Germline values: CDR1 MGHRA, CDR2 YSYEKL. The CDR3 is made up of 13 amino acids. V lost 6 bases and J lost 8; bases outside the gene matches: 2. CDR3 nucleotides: TGCGCCAGCAGGGACAGGGGGCTAGAAAAACTGTTTTTT. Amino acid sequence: CASRDRGLEKLFF.

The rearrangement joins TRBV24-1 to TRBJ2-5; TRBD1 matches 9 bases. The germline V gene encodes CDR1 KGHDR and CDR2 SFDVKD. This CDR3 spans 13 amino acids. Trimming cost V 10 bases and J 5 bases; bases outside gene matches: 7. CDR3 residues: CATATGGVETQYF. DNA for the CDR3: TGTGCCACGGCGACAGGGGGTGTCGAGACCCAGTACTTC.

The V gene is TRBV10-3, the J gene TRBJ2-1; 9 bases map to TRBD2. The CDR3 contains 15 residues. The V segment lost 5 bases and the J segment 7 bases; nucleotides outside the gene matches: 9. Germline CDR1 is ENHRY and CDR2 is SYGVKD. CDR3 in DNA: TGTGCCATCAGTTCTGGGAGCGGGAGGACTAATGAGCAGTTCTTC. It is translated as CAISSGSGRTNEQFF.